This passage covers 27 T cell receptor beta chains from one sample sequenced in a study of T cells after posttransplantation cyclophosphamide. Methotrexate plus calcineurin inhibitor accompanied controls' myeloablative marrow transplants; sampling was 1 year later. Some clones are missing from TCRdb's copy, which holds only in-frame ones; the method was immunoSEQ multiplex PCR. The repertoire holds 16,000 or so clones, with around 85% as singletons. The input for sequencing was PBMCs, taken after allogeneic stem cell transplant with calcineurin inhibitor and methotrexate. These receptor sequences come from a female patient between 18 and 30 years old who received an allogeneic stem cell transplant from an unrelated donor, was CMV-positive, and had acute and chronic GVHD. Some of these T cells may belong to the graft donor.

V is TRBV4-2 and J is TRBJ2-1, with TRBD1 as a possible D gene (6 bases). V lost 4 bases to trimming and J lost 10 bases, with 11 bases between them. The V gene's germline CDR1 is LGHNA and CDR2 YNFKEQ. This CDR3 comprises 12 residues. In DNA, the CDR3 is TGTGCCAGCAGCCTGGCTGGGGGCGAGCAGTTCTTC. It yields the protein CASSLAGGEQFF.

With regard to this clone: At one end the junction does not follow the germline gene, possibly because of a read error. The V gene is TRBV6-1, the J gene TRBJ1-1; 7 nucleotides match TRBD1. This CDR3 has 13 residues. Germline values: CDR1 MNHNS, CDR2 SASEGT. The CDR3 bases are TGTGCCAGCAGGGAAGAAGGGACAGCCAGAGCTTTCTTT. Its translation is CASREEGTARAFF.

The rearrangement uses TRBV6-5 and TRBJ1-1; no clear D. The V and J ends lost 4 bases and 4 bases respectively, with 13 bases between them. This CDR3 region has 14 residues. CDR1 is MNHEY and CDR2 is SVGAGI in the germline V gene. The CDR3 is CASSLRRAGTEAFF. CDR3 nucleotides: TGTGCCAGCAGTTTAAGGAGGGCGGGCACTGAAGCTTTCTTT.

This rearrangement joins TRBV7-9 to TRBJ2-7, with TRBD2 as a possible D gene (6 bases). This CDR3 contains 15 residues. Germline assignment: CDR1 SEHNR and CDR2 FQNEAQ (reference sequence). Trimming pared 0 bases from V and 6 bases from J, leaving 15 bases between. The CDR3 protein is CASSLAGLPKGEQYF. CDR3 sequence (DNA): TGTGCCAGCAGCTTAGCGGGACTCCCGAAGGGCGAGCAGTACTTC.

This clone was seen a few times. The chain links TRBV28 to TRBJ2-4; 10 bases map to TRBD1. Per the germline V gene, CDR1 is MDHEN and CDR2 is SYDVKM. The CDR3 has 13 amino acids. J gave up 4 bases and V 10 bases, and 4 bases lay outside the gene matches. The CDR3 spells CATQGQGKNIQYF. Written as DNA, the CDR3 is TGTGCCACCCAGGGACAGGGGAAAAACATTCAGTACTTC.

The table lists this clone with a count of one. As DNA, the CDR3 is TGTGCCAGCAGCTTGAAACTAGCGGAGGGGGATACGCAGTATTTT. Translation gives CASSLKLAEGDTQYF. The chain recombines TRBV7-9 with TRBJ2-3; 8 nucleotides match TRBD2. Per germline, CDR1 SEHNR and CDR2 FQNEAQ (reference sequence). J was trimmed by 6 bases and V by 3 bases; bases with no gene match: 8. This CDR3 spans 15 amino acids. Supplemented by reference TRBV7-9 and TRBJ2-3, the full variable domain reads DTGVSQNPRHKITKRGQNVTFRCDPISEHNRLYWYRQTLGQGPEFLTYFQNEAQLEKSRLLSDRFSAERPKGSFSTLEIQRTEQGDSAMYLCASSLKLAEGDTQYFGPGTRLTVL.

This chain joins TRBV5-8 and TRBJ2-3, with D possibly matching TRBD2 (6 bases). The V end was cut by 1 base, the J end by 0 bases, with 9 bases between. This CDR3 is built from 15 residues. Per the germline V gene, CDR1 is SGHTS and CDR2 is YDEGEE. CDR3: CASSLTSQSTDTQYF. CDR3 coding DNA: TGTGCCAGCAGCTTGACTAGCCAGAGCACAGATACGCAGTATTTT. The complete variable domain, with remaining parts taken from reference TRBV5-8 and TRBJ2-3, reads EAGVTQSPTHLIKTRGQQATLRCSPISGHTSVYWYQQALGLGLQFLLWYDEGEERNRGNFPPRFSGRQFPNYSSELNVNALELEDSALYLCASSLTSQSTDTQYFGPGTRLTVL.

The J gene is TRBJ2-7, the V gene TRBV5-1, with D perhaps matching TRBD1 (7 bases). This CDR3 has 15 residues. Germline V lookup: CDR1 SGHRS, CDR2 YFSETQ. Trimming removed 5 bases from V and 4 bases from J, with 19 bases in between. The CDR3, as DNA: TGCGCCAGCAGTCGAACAGGGGAGGAGAAGTACGAGCAGTACTTC. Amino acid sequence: CASSRTGEEKYEQYF.

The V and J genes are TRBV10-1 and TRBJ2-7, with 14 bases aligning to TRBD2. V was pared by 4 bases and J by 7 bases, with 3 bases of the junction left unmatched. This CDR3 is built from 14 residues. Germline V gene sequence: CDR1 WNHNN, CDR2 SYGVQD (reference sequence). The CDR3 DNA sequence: TGCGCCAGCAGTGCGGGACTAGCGGGAGAGGAGCAGTACTTC. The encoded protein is CASSAGLAGEEQYF.

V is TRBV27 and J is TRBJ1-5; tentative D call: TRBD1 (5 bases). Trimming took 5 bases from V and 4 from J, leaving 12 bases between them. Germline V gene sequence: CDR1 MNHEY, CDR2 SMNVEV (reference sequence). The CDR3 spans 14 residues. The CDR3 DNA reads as TGTGCCAGCAGTCCCCGACAGCCAAATCAGCCCCAGCATTTT. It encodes CASSPRQPNQPQHF.

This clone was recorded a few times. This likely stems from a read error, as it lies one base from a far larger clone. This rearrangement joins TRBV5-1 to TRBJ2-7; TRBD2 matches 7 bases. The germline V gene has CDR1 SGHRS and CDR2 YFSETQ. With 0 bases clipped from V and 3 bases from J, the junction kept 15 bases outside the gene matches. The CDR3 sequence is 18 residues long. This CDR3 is CASSLVLAGLPKFYEQYF. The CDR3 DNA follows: TGCGCCAGCAGCTTGGTTTTAGCGGGCCTTCCTAAATTCTACGAGCAGTACTTC.

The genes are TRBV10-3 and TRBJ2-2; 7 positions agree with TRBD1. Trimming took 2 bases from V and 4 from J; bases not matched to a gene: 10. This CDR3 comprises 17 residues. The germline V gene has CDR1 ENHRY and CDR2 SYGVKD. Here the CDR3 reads CAISEDRVGFVTGELFF. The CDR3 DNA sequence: TGTGCCATCAGTGAGGACAGGGTAGGGTTCGTCACCGGGGAGCTGTTTTTT.

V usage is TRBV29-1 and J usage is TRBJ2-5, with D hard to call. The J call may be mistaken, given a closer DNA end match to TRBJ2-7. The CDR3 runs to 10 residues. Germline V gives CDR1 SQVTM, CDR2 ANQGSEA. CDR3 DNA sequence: TGCAGCGTTCAGGACTACGAGCAGTACTTC. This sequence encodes CSVQDYEQYF.

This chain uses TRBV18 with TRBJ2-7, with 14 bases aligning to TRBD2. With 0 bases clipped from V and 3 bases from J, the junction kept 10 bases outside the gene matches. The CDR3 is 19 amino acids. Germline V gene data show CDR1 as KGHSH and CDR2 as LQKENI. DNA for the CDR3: TGTGCCAGCTCACCACCCTCGACTAGCGGGAGGGCCCCTTACTACGAGCAGTACTTC. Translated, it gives CASSPPSTSGRAPYYEQYF.

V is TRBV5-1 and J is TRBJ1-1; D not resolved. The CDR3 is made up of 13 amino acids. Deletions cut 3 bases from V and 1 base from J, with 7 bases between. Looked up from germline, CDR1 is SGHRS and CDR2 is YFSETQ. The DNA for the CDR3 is TGCGCCAGCAGCTACCGAGGGAACACTGAAGCTTTCTTT. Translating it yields CASSYRGNTEAFF.

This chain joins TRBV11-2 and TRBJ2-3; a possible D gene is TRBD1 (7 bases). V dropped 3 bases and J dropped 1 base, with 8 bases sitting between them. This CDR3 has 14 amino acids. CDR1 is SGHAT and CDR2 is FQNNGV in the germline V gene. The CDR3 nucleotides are TGTGCCAGCAGCTTCAGGGGGGGCACAGATACGCAGTATTTT. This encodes CASSFRGGTDTQYF.

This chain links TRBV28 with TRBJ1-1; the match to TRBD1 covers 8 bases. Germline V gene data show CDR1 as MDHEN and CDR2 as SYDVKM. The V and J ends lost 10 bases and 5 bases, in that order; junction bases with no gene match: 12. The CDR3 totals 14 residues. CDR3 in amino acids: CATGALDRGTEAFF. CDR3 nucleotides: TGTGCCACGGGTGCTTTAGACAGGGGAACTGAAGCTTTCTTT. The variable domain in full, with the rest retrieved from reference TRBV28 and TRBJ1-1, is DVKVTQSSRYLVKRTGEKVFLECVQDMDHENMFWYRQDPGLGLRLIYFSYDVKMKEKGDIPEGYSVSREKKERFSLILESASTNQTSMYLCATGALDRGTEAFFGQGTRLTVV.

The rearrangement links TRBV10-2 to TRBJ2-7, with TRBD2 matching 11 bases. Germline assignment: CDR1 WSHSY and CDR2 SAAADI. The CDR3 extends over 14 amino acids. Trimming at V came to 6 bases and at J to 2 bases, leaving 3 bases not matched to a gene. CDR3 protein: CASRLAGGPYEQYF. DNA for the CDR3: TGCGCCAGCAGGTTAGCGGGAGGGCCCTACGAGCAGTACTTC.

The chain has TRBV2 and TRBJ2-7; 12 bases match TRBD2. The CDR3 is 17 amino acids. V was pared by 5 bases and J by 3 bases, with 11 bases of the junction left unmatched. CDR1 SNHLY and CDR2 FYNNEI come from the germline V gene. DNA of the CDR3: TGTGCCAGCAGTTACTCGGGACTAGCGGGTGTCTACTACGAGCAGTACTTC. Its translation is CASSYSGLAGVYYEQYF. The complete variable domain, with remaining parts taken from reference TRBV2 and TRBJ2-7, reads EPEVTQTPSHQVTQMGQEVILRCVPISNHLYFYWYRQILGQKVEFLVSFYNNEISEKSEIFDDQFSVERPDGSNFTLKIRSTKLEDSAMYFCASSYSGLAGVYYEQYFGPGTRLTVT.

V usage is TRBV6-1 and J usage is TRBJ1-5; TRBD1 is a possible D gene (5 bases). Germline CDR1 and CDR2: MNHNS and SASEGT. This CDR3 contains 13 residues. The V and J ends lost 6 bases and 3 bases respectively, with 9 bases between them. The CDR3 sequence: CASRTDPNQPQHF. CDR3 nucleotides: TGTGCCAGCAGGACAGACCCCAATCAGCCCCAGCATTTT.

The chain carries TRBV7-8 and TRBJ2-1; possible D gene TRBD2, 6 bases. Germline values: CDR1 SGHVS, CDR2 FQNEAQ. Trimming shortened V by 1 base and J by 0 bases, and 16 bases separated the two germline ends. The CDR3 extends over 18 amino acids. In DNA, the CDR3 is TGTGCCAGCAGCTTAGGAGGGACTGGGGCCGGCTCCTACAATGAGCAGTTCTTC. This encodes CASSLGGTGAGSYNEQFF.

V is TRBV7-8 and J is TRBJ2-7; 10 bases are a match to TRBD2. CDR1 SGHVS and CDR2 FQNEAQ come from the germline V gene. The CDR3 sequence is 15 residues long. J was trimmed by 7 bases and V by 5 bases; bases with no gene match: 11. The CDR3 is CASSRIGSGRGEQYF. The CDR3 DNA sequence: TGTGCCAGCAGCCGGATCGGGAGCGGGAGGGGGGAGCAGTACTTC.

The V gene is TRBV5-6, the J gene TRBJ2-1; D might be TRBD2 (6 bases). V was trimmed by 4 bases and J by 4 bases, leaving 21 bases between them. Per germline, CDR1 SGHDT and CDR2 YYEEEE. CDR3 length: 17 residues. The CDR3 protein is CASSLRPVAEGYNEQFF. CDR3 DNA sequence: TGTGCCAGCAGCCTCCGCCCCGTAGCGGAGGGGTACAATGAGCAGTTCTTC.

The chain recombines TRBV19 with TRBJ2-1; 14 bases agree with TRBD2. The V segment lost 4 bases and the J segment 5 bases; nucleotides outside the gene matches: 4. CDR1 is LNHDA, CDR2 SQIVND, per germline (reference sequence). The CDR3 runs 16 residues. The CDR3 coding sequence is TGTGCCAGTAGTACCCTGGGACTAGCGGGAGACAATGAGCAGTTCTTC. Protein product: CASSTLGLAGDNEQFF.

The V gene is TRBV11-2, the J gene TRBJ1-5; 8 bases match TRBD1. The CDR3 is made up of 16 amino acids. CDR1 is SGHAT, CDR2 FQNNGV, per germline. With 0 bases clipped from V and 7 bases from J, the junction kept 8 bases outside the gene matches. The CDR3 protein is CASSLDLRTGWQPQHF. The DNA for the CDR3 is TGTGCCAGCAGCTTAGATCTAAGGACAGGGTGGCAGCCCCAGCATTTT.

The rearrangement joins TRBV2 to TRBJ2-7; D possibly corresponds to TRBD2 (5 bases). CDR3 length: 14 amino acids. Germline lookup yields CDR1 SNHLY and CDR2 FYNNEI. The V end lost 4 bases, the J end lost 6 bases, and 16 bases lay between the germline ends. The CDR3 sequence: CASSGRVSGGEQYF. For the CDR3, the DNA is TGTGCCAGCAGTGGGCGGGTGTCGGGCGGCGAGCAGTACTTC.

CDR3 in amino acids: CASSDQGGPSDTQYF. The CDR3 DNA follows: TGTGCCAGCAGTGACCAGGGAGGGCCCTCAGATACGCAGTATTTT. The rearrangement joins TRBV6-4 to TRBJ2-3; TRBD2 aligns across 7 bases. CDR1 is MRHNA and CDR2 is SNTAGT in the germline V gene. V lost 2 bases and J lost 4; bases outside the gene matches: 6. This CDR3 spans 15 amino acids.